Here is one T cell receptor beta chain with its context. Its antigen is currently unknown. The data originate from a study of CD8 T cells in ankylosing spondylitis. Regarding the study as a whole: Researchers reportedly found disease-linked clones significantly enriched in matched ankylosing spondylitis synovial fluid.

Molecular-barcoded quantitative 5'-RACE produced these TCR beta libraries. One entry per CDR3 protein, called by TCRdb with MiXCR from the 5' RACE reads. The table has tens of thousands of distinct CDR3 sequences, about 5.2% seen once; the top ten hold over 2%. Germline assignment: CDR1 DFQATT and CDR2 SNEGSKA (reference sequence). The CDR3 extends over 15 amino acids. The clonotype was recovered from a male donor with ankylosing spondylitis or in good health (not recorded which). What was sequenced was blood, either unsorted or a sorted T cell fraction (not recorded which). The rearrangement joins TRBV20-1 to TRBJ2-5, with 8 bases that match TRBD2. For the CDR3, the DNA is TGCTTTGCTAGAGGGCCGGTAGCGGGGTATGAGACCCAGTACTTC. Its protein product is CFARGPVAGYETQYF.